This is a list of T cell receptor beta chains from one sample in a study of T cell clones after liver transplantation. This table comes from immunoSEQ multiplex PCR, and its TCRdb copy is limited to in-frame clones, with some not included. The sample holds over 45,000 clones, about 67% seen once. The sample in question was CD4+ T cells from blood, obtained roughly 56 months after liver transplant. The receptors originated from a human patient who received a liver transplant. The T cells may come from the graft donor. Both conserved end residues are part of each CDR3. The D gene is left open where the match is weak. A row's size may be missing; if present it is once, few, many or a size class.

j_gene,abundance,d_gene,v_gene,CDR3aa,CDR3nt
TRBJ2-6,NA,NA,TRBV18,CASSPPNKAGANVLTF,TGTGCCAGCTCACCACCGAACAAGGCTGGGGCCAACGTCCTGACTTTC
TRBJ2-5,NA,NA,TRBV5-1,CASSISGGKETQYF,TGCGCCAGCAGTATCTCTGGGGGAAAAGAGACCCAGTACTTC
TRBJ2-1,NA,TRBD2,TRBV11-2,CASSLDIGLAGLYNEQFF,TGTGCCAGCAGCTTAGATATTGGACTAGCGGGGTTGTACAATGAGCAGTTCTTC
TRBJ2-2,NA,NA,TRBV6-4,CASKMGNTGELFF,TGTGCCAGCAAGATGGGGAACACCGGGGAGCTGTTTTTT
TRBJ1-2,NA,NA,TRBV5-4,CASSSNRAYYGYTF,TGTGCCAGCAGCTCCAACAGGGCCTACTATGGCTACACCTTC
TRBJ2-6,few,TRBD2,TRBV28,CASSHSGGSGANVLTF,TGTGCCAGCAGCCATTCGGGGGGCTCTGGGGCCAACGTCCTGACTTTC
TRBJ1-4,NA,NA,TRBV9,CASSDRGGTTTNEKLFF,TGTGCCAGCAGCGACCGCGGAGGGACAACAACTAATGAAAAACTGTTTTTT
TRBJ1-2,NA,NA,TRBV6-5,CASSTGTNYGYTF,TGTGCCAGCAGTACGGGTACTAACTATGGCTACACCTTC
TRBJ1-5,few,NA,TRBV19,CASSDTGLAGNQPQHF,TGTGCCAGTAGTGATACAGGCTTAGCTGGCAATCAGCCCCAGCATTTT
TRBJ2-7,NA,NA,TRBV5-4,CASSPTIGSSRYEQYF,TGTGCCAGCAGCCCTACCATTGGCAGTTCCCGTTACGAGCAGTACTTC
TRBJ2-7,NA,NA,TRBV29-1,CSVEGGPSYEQYF,TGCAGCGTTGAGGGGGGGCCCTCCTACGAGCAGTACTTC
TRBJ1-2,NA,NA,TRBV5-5,CASSTYADRTSGYTF,TGTGCCAGCAGCACTTACGCCGACAGGACCTCAGGCTACACCTTC
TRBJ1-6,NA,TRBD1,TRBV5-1,CASSDRGGSYNSPLHF,TGCGCCAGCAGCGACAGGGGAGGCTCCTATAATTCACCCCTCCACTTT
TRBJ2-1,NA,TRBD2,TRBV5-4,CASSRGTSEGGEQFF,TGTGCCAGCAGCCGGGGGACTAGCGAGGGAGGTGAGCAGTTCTTC
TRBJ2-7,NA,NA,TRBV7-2,CASSLTLGKTSYEQYF,TGTGCCAGCAGCTTAACCCTGGGGAAGACCTCCTACGAGCAGTACTTC
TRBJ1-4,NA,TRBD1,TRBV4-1,CASSQERTGHEKLFF,TGCGCCAGCAGCCAAGAAAGGACAGGGCATGAAAAACTGTTTTTT
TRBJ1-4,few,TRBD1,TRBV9,CASSVEGQGYEKLFF,TGTGCCAGCAGCGTAGAGGGACAGGGGTATGAAAAACTGTTTTTT